This T cell receptor (beta chain) emerged from a study of blood T cells in healthy people across ages. CDR3 length: 13 residues. Germline lookup yields CDR1 MNHEY and CDR2 SVGEGT. Trimming removed 2 bases from V and 4 bases from J, with 9 bases in between. This clonotype was observed a single time. PCR was performed a second time for 7 to 11 cycles using a sample-barcoded 5' primer and a J-beta primer mix. One entry per CDR3 protein, called by TCRdb with MiXCR from the 5' RACE reads. The repertoire holds 730,000 or so distinct CDR3 sequences, roughly 43% seen once, with 25% to 35% in the top ten. The receptor was isolated from a man at least 80 years old in good health. This chain joins TRBV6-2 or TRBV6-3 and TRBJ2-7; TRBD1 might be the D (6 bases). The sequenced sample consisted of blood. The CDR3 nucleotides are TGTGCCAGCAGTTACGGGGGCCTATACGAGCAGTACTTC. Translation: CASSYGGLYEQYF.